This TCR beta chain was captured by sequencing in a study of blood T cell repertoires in COVID-19. Germline V gene data show CDR1 as KGHDR and CDR2 as SFDVKD. The CDR3 is 13 amino acids. Trimming removed 4 bases from V and 6 bases from J, with 9 bases in between. The assay was immunoSEQ multiplex PCR, and TCRdb's table has in-frame clones only and misses some. The sample has about 230,000 clones, roughly four fifths seen once. The V gene is TRBV24-1, the J gene TRBJ2-1, with a tentative D call TRBD1 (5 bases). The sequencing input was peripheral blood. This receptor was identified in a woman aged 50 to 60 with acute or convalescent COVID-19. CDR3 loop: CATSEGDSNEQFF. The DNA of the CDR3 is TGTGCCACCAGTGAAGGTGACAGCAATGAGCAGTTCTTC.